A selection of T cell receptor beta chains follows, all from one sample in a study of CD4 T cells in relation to SARS-CoV-2 and coronaviruses. These TCRs' antigens remain unknown. Data came from immunoSEQ multiplex PCR; TCRdb stores just in-frame clones and leaves some out. The sample includes over 20,000 clones, about 70% seen only once; the top ten take 18%. Input material: CD4+ T cells from PBMCs, cultured in vitro. The receptors shown here come from a human donor in good health. Both conserved end residues are part of each CDR3. A D gene is named only where the DNA matches it firmly. Only some rows state a clone size, as once, few, many or a class for expanded clones.

D: .
J: TRBJ1-1
V: TRBV28
size: .
CDR3: CAVALPRNTEAFF
DNA: TGTGCCGTGGCGCTCCCACGGAACACTGAAGCTTTCTTT

D: .
J: TRBJ1-1
V: TRBV13
size: once
CDR3: CASSQILVLKNTEAFF
DNA: TGTGCCAGCAGCCAGATACTAGTGCTAAAGAACACTGAAGCTTTCTTT

D: .
J: TRBJ1-4
V: TRBV18
size: .
CDR3: CASSQWGTNEKLFF
DNA: TGTGCCAGCTCCCAATGGGGAACTAATGAAAAACTGTTTTTT

D: TRBD2
J: TRBJ2-3
V: TRBV20-1
size: .
CDR3: CSASPSGGYTDTQYF
DNA: TGCAGTGCTAGTCCCAGCGGGGGATACACAGATACGCAGTATTTT

D: TRBD2
J: TRBJ2-1
V: TRBV6-6
size: .
CDR3: CASSFLTSGRANEQFF
DNA: TGTGCCAGCAGTTTTCTGACTAGCGGGAGAGCCAATGAGCAGTTCTTC

D: TRBD1
J: TRBJ2-2
V: TRBV29-1
size: .
CDR3: CSVGDAGGASTGELFF
DNA: TGCAGCGTTGGGGACGCAGGGGGCGCGAGTACCGGGGAGCTGTTTTTT

D: .
J: TRBJ1-5
V: TRBV2
size: .
CDR3: CASSASGLNQPQHF
DNA: TGTGCCAGCAGTGCCTCGGGGCTTAATCAGCCCCAGCATTTT

D: .
J: TRBJ2-2
V: TRBV7-3
size: .
CDR3: CASSPGSSGELFF
DNA: TGTGCCAGCAGCCCCGGGTCTTCCGGGGAGCTGTTTTTT

D: TRBD2
J: TRBJ2-5
V: TRBV7-8
size: .
CDR3: CASSMGGAQTQYF
DNA: TGTGCCAGCAGCATGGGAGGGGCCCAGACCCAGTACTTC

D: TRBD2
J: TRBJ2-5
V: TRBV7-9
size: .
CDR3: CASSLLSGGAETQYF
DNA: TGTGCCAGCAGCTTATTAAGCGGGGGGGCGGAGACCCAGTACTTC

D: .
J: TRBJ2-2
V: TRBV7-3
size: .
CDR3: CASSLGGGPRTGELFF
DNA: TGTGCCAGCAGCTTAGGTGGAGGGCCTCGGACCGGGGAGCTGTTTTTT

D: .
J: TRBJ2-3
V: TRBV6-5
size: few
CDR3: CASSPKGHTDTQYF
DNA: TGTGCCAGCAGTCCTAAGGGCCACACAGATACGCAGTATTTT

D: .
J: TRBJ2-7
V: TRBV5-5
size: few
CDR3: CASSLGGQAYEQYF
DNA: TGTGCCAGCAGCTTGGGGGGACAAGCCTACGAGCAGTACTTC

D: TRBD1
J: TRBJ1-4
V: TRBV18
size: .
CDR3: CASAYQSGQGDEKLFF
DNA: TGTGCCAGCGCCTACCAATCGGGACAGGGAGATGAAAAACTGTTTTTT

D: .
J: TRBJ2-3
V: TRBV3-1/TRBV3-2
size: .
CDR3: CASSQGLAVPTQYF
DNA: TGTGCCAGCAGCCAAGGCCTCGCGGTCCCGACGCAGTATTTT

D: TRBD2
J: TRBJ2-7
V: TRBV3-1/TRBV3-2
size: .
CDR3: CASSQGLAGPYEQYF
DNA: TGTGCCAGCAGCCAAGGACTAGCGGGACCATACGAGCAGTACTTC

D: .
J: TRBJ1-1
V: TRBV24-1
size: .
CDR3: CATSDLSDTEAFF
DNA: TGTGCCACCAGTGATTTGAGTGACACTGAAGCTTTCTTT

D: .
J: TRBJ1-1
V: TRBV28
size: .
CDR3: CASNKLTASNTEAFF
DNA: TGTGCCAGCAACAAACTCACAGCATCCAACACTGAAGCTTTCTTT

D: TRBD2
J: TRBJ2-1
V: TRBV19
size: few
CDR3: CASNGATSGSNEQFF
DNA: TGTGCCAGTAACGGGGCGACTAGCGGGAGCAATGAGCAGTTCTTC

D: .
J: TRBJ1-1
V: TRBV19
size: few
CDR3: CASSMYPQPSGDTEAFF
DNA: TGTGCCAGTAGTATGTATCCCCAGCCCTCGGGGGACACTGAAGCTTTCTTT

D: .
J: TRBJ1-2
V: TRBV9
size: .
CDR3: CASSRTGEIGYTF
DNA: TGTGCCAGCAGCAGGACCGGGGAGATCGGCTACACCTTC

D: TRBD2
J: TRBJ2-1
V: TRBV27
size: once
CDR3: CASSLWGWASGKLRNEQFF
DNA: TGTGCCAGCAGTTTATGGGGGTGGGCTAGCGGGAAACTTCGGAATGAGCAGTTCTTC

D: .
J: TRBJ1-1
V: TRBV5-1
size: few
CDR3: CASSFGFTEAFF
DNA: TGCGCCAGCAGTTTTGGTTTTACTGAAGCTTTCTTT

D: .
J: TRBJ1-1
V: TRBV10-3
size: .
CDR3: CAISTQSYTEAFF
DNA: TGTGCCATCAGTACACAGAGTTACACTGAAGCTTTCTTT

D: .
J: TRBJ1-2
V: TRBV2
size: .
CDR3: CASSAGHTYGYTF
DNA: TGTGCCAGCAGTGCGGGACACACCTATGGCTACACCTTC

D: .
J: TRBJ1-1
V: TRBV6-5
size: .
CDR3: CASEGNTEAFF
DNA: TGTGCCAGCGAGGGGAACACTGAAGCTTTCTTT

D: .
J: TRBJ2-7
V: TRBV21-1
size: .
CDR3: CASSKGEGYEQYF
DNA: TGTGCCAGCAGCAAAGGGGAAGGCTACGAGCAGTACTTC

D: .
J: TRBJ2-5
V: TRBV5-1
size: .
CDR3: CASSFSRLQETQYF
DNA: TGCGCCAGCAGCTTCTCGCGACTCCAAGAGACCCAGTACTTC

D: TRBD2
J: TRBJ2-1
V: TRBV7-2
size: .
CDR3: CASSLGLAGGYEQFF
DNA: TGTGCCAGCAGCTTGGGACTAGCGGGAGGTTATGAGCAGTTCTTC

D: .
J: TRBJ2-4
V: TRBV14
size: .
CDR3: CASSPSLPGIQYF
DNA: TGTGCCAGCAGCCCCTCCCTTCCGGGGATTCAGTACTTC

D: .
J: TRBJ1-3
V: TRBV11-2
size: .
CDR3: CASHKGFPPNTIYF
DNA: TGTGCCAGCCATAAAGGGTTTCCTCCGAACACCATATATTTT

D: .
J: TRBJ2-5
V: TRBV20-1
size: .
CDR3: CSASGGQALQETQYF
DNA: TGCAGTGCTAGTGGCGGCCAGGCCCTACAAGAGACCCAGTACTTC

D: TRBD1
J: TRBJ2-7
V: TRBV2
size: .
CDR3: CASSEAETGVRDEQYF
DNA: TGTGCCAGCAGTGAAGCAGAGACAGGGGTACGGGACGAGCAGTACTTC

D: TRBD2
J: TRBJ2-1
V: TRBV5-5
size: .
CDR3: CASSLSTSGNNEQFF
DNA: TGTGCCAGCAGCTTGTCGACTAGCGGGAACAATGAGCAGTTCTTC

D: TRBD1
J: TRBJ1-2
V: TRBV6-6
size: .
CDR3: CASSPQTGSFNTNYGYTF
DNA: TGTGCCAGCAGTCCACAGACAGGGTCGTTTAACACTAACTATGGCTACACCTTC

D: TRBD1
J: TRBJ2-3
V: TRBV6-5
size: .
CDR3: CASSYATGGGSYTQYF
DNA: TGTGCCAGCAGTTACGCGACAGGGGGGGGTTCTTATACGCAGTATTTT

D: TRBD2
J: TRBJ2-1
V: TRBV9
size: .
CDR3: CASSVATEAGGPGEQFF
DNA: TGTGCCAGCAGCGTAGCTACGGAAGCGGGAGGGCCAGGTGAGCAGTTCTTC

D: .
J: TRBJ1-6
V: TRBV19
size: few
CDR3: CASTYQRESSPLHF
DNA: TGTGCCAGTACCTACCAGAGGGAAAGTTCACCCCTCCACTTT

D: TRBD2
J: TRBJ2-5
V: TRBV5-1
size: .
CDR3: CASKVFSGGEGETQYF
DNA: TGCGCCAGCAAGGTCTTTAGCGGGGGCGAGGGGGAGACCCAGTACTTC

D: .
J: TRBJ1-5
V: TRBV30
size: .
CDR3: CAWSPVNSNQPQHF
DNA: TGTGCCTGGAGCCCGGTAAATAGCAATCAGCCCCAGCATTTT

D: .
J: TRBJ2-2
V: TRBV19
size: .
CDR3: CASSIPIYTGELFF
DNA: TGTGCCAGTAGTATCCCCATTTACACCGGGGAGCTGTTTTTT